The clone carrying this T cell receptor (beta chain) has a handful of counts. Its target is unknown. The data belong to a study of beta chain features in type 1 diabetes. Study results and caveats: Type 1 diabetes patients showed fewer insertions and more deletions at VDJ junctions.

The whole isolated RNA underwent reverse transcription, so sequencing captured expressed TCRB transcripts. The assay was immunoSEQ multiplex PCR, and TCRdb's table has in-frame clones only and misses some. This sample has some 250,000 clones; about 30% occur once, and the top ten carry more than 3%. The CDR3 totals 16 residues. Germline V gene lookup returns CDR1 GTSNPN and CDR2 SVGIG (reference sequence). Unmatched junction bases numbered 13, after V lost 1 base and J lost 7 bases. Sequences were obtained from central memory CD4+ T cells from blood. The chain is built from TRBV30 and TRBJ1-5, with 7 bases aligning to TRBD1. The source is a man aged 25 to 40 in good health. CDR3 protein: CAWSGSGQTVGQPQHF. CDR3 bases: TGTGCCTGGAGTGGGTCGGGACAGACGGTGGGCCAGCCCCAGCATTTT.